The 14 T cell receptor beta chains given below trace back to one sample, sequenced in a study of shared clonotypes between healthy human individuals. The repertoire was sequenced with immunoSEQ multiplex PCR; TCRdb's copy has only in-frame clones and lacks some. This table has approximately 2.4 million clones, around 95% appearing once. Sequenced sample: naive CD4+ T cells sorted from blood. Described subset: CD45RA+ positively selected. These TCRs come from a man aged 18 to 29 in good health.

Comments on this clone: The same CDR3 arises from other DNA sequences in this sample as well. This chain uses TRBV7-2 with TRBJ2-1; D might be TRBD2 (5 bases). V lost 5 bases and J lost 3, with 8 bases in between. The CDR3 is 13 amino acids. CDR1 is SGHTA, CDR2 FQGNSA, per germline. CDR3 amino acids: CASSPGNYNEQFF. The CDR3 DNA reads as TGTGCCAGCAGCCCGGGGAACTACAATGAGCAGTTCTTC.

V and J are TRBV5-1 and TRBJ1-1; no clear D gene. Per the germline V gene, CDR1 is SGHRS and CDR2 is YFSETQ. The CDR3 loop spans 13 amino acids. V lost 0 bases to trimming and J lost 7 bases, with 10 bases between them. CDR3: CASSLEARFEAFF. The CDR3 DNA follows: TGCGCCAGCAGCTTGGAGGCTCGGTTTGAAGCTTTCTTT.

The chain recombines TRBV25-1 with TRBJ2-1; D remains unclear. From germline, CDR1 is MGHDK and CDR2 SYGVNS. V was cut by 5 bases and J by 5 bases, with 4 bases left in between. The CDR3 extends over 11 amino acids. This CDR3 reads CASSSDNEQFF. The DNA of the CDR3 is TGTGCCAGCAGTAGCGACAATGAGCAGTTCTTC.

The chain recombines TRBV6-1 with TRBJ2-3; 14 bases match TRBD2. Unmatched junction bases numbered 5, after V lost 4 bases and J lost 5 bases. The CDR3 covers 16 residues. The V gene's germline CDR1 is MNHNS and CDR2 SASEGT. The CDR3 is CASSATSGGAGDTQYF. CDR3 DNA sequence: TGTGCCAGCAGTGCGACTAGCGGGGGGGCCGGAGATACGCAGTATTTT.

The chain couples TRBV18 to TRBJ2-3; D unresolved. CDR1 is KGHSH and CDR2 is LQKENI in the germline V gene. The CDR3 is 15 residues long. Trimming pared 3 bases from V and 2 bases from J, leaving 12 bases between. CDR3 region: CASSPGDRPTDTQYF. The DNA of the CDR3 is TGTGCCAGCTCACCCGGAGACCGCCCCACAGATACGCAGTATTTT.

The CDR3, as DNA: TGTGCCAGCAGTCCGTGGACGGGAAGCTCTGGAAACACCATATATTTT. Amino acids: CASSPWTGSSGNTIYF. The rearrangement joins TRBV25-1 to TRBJ1-3; no firm D call. Germline loops: CDR1 MGHDK, CDR2 SYGVNS. The length of the CDR3 is 16 residues. V dropped 5 bases and J dropped 0 bases, with 14 bases sitting between them.

V and J are TRBV18 and TRBJ2-3, with D perhaps TRBD2 (6 bases). CDR3 length equals 14 residues. Germline V gene sequence: CDR1 KGHSH, CDR2 LQKENI. V shed 10 bases and J shed 1 base, with 15 bases lying between them. As DNA, the CDR3 is TGTGCCACCCGTCAGACGGGGGGCACAGATACGCAGTATTTT. This sequence encodes CATRQTGGTDTQYF.

Points on this clone: Other DNA sequences in this specimen translate into the identical CDR3. The chain carries TRBV9 and TRBJ1-3; no definite D call. This CDR3 spans 15 amino acids. The germline CDR1 and CDR2 sequences are SGDLS and YYNGEE. V lost 0 bases to trimming and J lost 0 bases, with 7 bases between them. The CDR3: CASSVDGVSGNTIYF. For the CDR3, the DNA is TGTGCCAGCAGCGTAGACGGGGTCTCTGGAAACACCATATATTTT. Using reference TRBV9 and TRBJ1-3 for the parts outside the CDR3, the full variable domain is DSGVTQTPKHLITATGQRVTLRCSPRSGDLSVYWYQQSLDQGLQFLIQYYNGEERAKGNILERFSAQQFPDLHSELNLSSLELGDSALYFCASSVDGVSGNTIYFGEGSWLTVV.

This clone was counted a single time. V usage is TRBV29-1 and J usage is TRBJ2-1, with D uncertain. The CDR3 spans 13 residues. Germline CDR1 and CDR2: SQVTM and ANQGSEA. The V end lost 2 bases, the J end lost 8 bases, and 13 bases lay between the germline ends. This CDR3 reads CSVERHGGHEQFF. The CDR3 bases are TGCAGCGTTGAAAGGCACGGTGGCCATGAGCAGTTCTTC.

V is TRBV19 and J is TRBJ2-5; D is possibly TRBD2 (6 bases). The CDR3 runs 16 residues. Trimming pared 4 bases from V and 2 bases from J, leaving 17 bases between. Looked up from germline, CDR1 is LNHDA and CDR2 is SQIVND (reference sequence). In DNA, the CDR3 is TGTGCCAGTAGTACCCCTCGTCCCGGGAGTCAAGAGACCCAGTACTTC. It specifies CASSTPRPGSQETQYF. Full variable domain (remainder filled in from reference TRBV19 and TRBJ2-5): DGGITQSPKYLFRKEGQNVTLSCEQNLNHDAMYWYRQDPGQGLRLIYYSQIVNDFQKGDIAEGYSVSREKKESFPLTVTSAQKNPTAFYLCASSTPRPGSQETQYFGPGTRLLVL.

The chain uses TRBV21-1 and TRBJ2-4; the table calls TRBD1, which could not be checked here. TRBV21-1 represents a pseudogene. This CDR3 has 19 amino acids. CDR3 region: CASSKGKTNRDNQGNIQYF. Here the CDR3 DNA reads TGTGCCAGCAGCAAAGGGAAGACGAACCGGGACAATCAGGGAAACATTCAGTACTTC.

The genes are TRBV6-1 and TRBJ1-4; no definite D call. V was shortened by 5 bases and J by 7 bases, with 11 bases between the two germline ends. CDR3 size: 13 residues. The germline V gene has CDR1 MNHNS and CDR2 SASEGT. CDR3 nucleotides: TGTGCCAGCAGTATGCGGGTTCGTGAAAAACTGTTTTTT. This sequence encodes CASSMRVREKLFF.

The rearrangement links TRBV9 to TRBJ2-2; D perhaps matches TRBD1 (6 bases). The CDR3 runs 15 residues. Trimming cost V 3 bases and J 5 bases, with 14 bases left between them. Germline CDR1 SGDLS, CDR2 YYNGEE. The CDR3 sequence is CASSETLQGTGELFF. The CDR3 DNA reads as TGTGCCAGCAGCGAAACCCTCCAGGGGACCGGGGAGCTGTTTTTT.

The genes are TRBV6-5 and TRBJ1-2, with D uncertain. V was cut by 6 bases and J by 3 bases, with 11 bases left in between. Germline V gene sequence: CDR1 MNHEY, CDR2 SVGAGI. The CDR3 has 13 residues. Here the CDR3 DNA reads TGTGCCAGCAGCCGCACACCGGACTATGGCTACACCTTC. Translated: CASSRTPDYGYTF.